This TCR beta chain was sequenced during a study of siplizumab effects on memory and regulatory T cells. As concerns this clone: Antigen: not known.

Trimming took off 6 bases at V and 4 bases at J, with 8 bases between the two ends. The CDR3 contains 12 residues. The germline gives CDR1 MNHNY, CDR2 SVGAGI (reference sequence). General study points: Naive T cells looked more diverse than memory cells and looked like major alloresponse contributors. Siplizumab brought about a significant reduction in alloreactive sequences traceable to unstimulated CD4+ memory cells.

The assay looked at around 100,000 TCR templates in each sample. Assay used: immunoSEQ multiplex PCR; TCRdb lists only in-frame clones, some missing. This sample yields 70,000 to 90,000 clones, of which about 92% are seen a single time; approximately 5.3% belongs to the top ten. This receptor was obtained from a human donor in good health. Sequencing input: CD8+ T cells sorted from blood. This chain joins TRBV6-6 and TRBJ2-3; tentative D call: TRBD1 (5 bases). CDR3 sequence (DNA): TGTGCCAGCAGCCCAGGGTCAGATACGCAGTATTTT. It is translated as CASSPGSDTQYF.